These T cell receptor beta chains were read from a single sample in a study of Ad26.COV2.S vaccination and SARS-CoV-2 variants. Here immunoSEQ multiplex PCR was the method, and the copy in TCRdb shows in-frame clones only, minus some. The sample carries over 400,000 clones, 80% to 90% recorded once. Source: peripheral blood, taken in a trial of Ad26.COV2.S vaccine versus placebo. The receptors stem from a person between 18 and 59 years old who received the Ad26.COV2.S COVID-19 vaccine or a placebo. Each CDR3 is given with its conserved first and last residue. D genes are given only for firm matches. Size is stated for part of the rows, as once, few or many counts, or as a class when the clone is expanded.

size	D	V	J	CDR3	DNA
.	.	TRBV27	TRBJ1-4	CASSPGGNNEKLFF	TGTGCCAGCAGCCCCGGAGGGAATAATGAAAAACTGTTTTTT
.	TRBD2	TRBV7-3	TRBJ2-1	CASSPSGTSGRNSYNEQFF	TGTGCCAGCAGCCCCTCCGGGACTAGCGGGAGAAACTCCTACAATGAGCAGTTCTTC
once	TRBD1	TRBV6-1	TRBJ2-2	CASSAGPGTGRTGELFF	TGTGCCAGCAGTGCCGGACCCGGGACAGGCCGAACCGGGGAGCTGTTTTTT
once	.	TRBV5-1	TRBJ1-2	CASSLPDYPAGYTF	TGCGCCAGCAGCTTGCCGGACTACCCGGCGGGCTACACCTTC
.	TRBD1	TRBV2	TRBJ2-1	CASRWFGTGQSQQFF	TGTGCCAGCAGGTGGTTCGGGACAGGGCAAAGTCAGCAGTTCTTC
.	TRBD2	TRBV30	TRBJ2-3	CAWSTRAGRNTDTQYF	TGTGCCTGGAGTACTCGAGCGGGGCGAAACACAGATACGCAGTATTTT
.	TRBD2	TRBV10-3	TRBJ2-1	CAIGLSGDYYNEQFF	TGTGCCATCGGACTTAGCGGGGACTACTACAATGAGCAGTTCTTC
.	.	TRBV12-5	TRBJ2-5	CASAHGGRETQYF	TGTGCTAGTGCCCACGGGGGGCGGGAGACCCAGTACTTC
.	.	TRBV15	TRBJ1-1	CATSRDGRGVNTEAFF	TGTGCCACCAGCAGAGATGGGCGGGGGGTGAACACTGAAGCTTTCTTT
.	.	TRBV6-5	TRBJ2-3	CASSLQDTDTQYF	TGTGCCAGCAGTCTTCAAGACACAGATACGCAGTATTTT
few	.	TRBV4-1	TRBJ1-4	CASSQSGRPANEKLFF	TGCGCCAGCAGCCAATCCGGGAGGCCGGCTAATGAAAAACTGTTTTTT
.	TRBD1	TRBV7-3	TRBJ2-1	CASSRRGPGEQFF	TGTGCCAGCAGCCGCAGGGGGCCTGGTGAGCAGTTCTTC
.	.	TRBV5-1	TRBJ2-2	CASSLGDFSSTGELFF	TGCGCCAGCAGCTTGGGGGACTTCTCGAGTACCGGGGAGCTGTTTTTT
.	TRBD2	TRBV5-1	TRBJ2-1	CASSLVGGAYNEQFF	TGCGCCAGCAGCTTGGTCGGGGGGGCCTACAATGAGCAGTTCTTC
.	.	TRBV4-2	TRBJ2-2	CASSLQTGVNTGELFF	TGTGCCAGCAGCCTACAGACGGGGGTCAACACCGGGGAGCTGTTTTTT
.	TRBD1	TRBV5-1	TRBJ1-4	CASSEGTGAEKLFF	TGCGCCAGCAGCGAAGGGACAGGGGCTGAAAAACTGTTTTTT
.	TRBD1	TRBV6-5	TRBJ2-7	CASSRDRPEQYF	TGTGCCAGCAGTCGGGACAGGCCTGAGCAGTACTTC